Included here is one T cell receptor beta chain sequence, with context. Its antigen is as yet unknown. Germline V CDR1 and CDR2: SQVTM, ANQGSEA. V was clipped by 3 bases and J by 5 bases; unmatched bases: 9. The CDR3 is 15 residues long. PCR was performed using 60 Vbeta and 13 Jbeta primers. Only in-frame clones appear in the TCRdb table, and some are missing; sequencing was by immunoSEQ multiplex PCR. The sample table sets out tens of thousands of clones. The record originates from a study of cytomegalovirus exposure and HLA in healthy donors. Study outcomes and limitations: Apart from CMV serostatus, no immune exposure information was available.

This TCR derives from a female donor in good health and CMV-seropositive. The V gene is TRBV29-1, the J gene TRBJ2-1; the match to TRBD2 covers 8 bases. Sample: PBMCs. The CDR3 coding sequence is TGCAGCGTTGAGCTATCCGGGACTAGTAACAATGAGCAGTTCTTC. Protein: CSVELSGTSNNEQFF.